A selection of T cell receptor beta chains follows, all from one sample in a study of PD-1 blockade in classical Hodgkin lymphoma. This table comes from immunoSEQ multiplex PCR, and its TCRdb copy is limited to in-frame clones, with some not included. The table includes 26,000 or so clones, around 69% detected once. This specimen consisted of peripheral blood mononuclear cells (PBMCs), obtained before the second cycle of nivolumab. These receptor sequences come from a human donor with classical Hodgkin lymphoma. Both conserved end residues are trimmed from each CDR3. Fields, in order: clone size, J gene, D gene, V gene, CDR3 protein. A D gene is named only where the DNA matches it firmly. Rows give clone size only sometimes, using once, few, many, or a class for an expanded clone.

size: many
J: TRBJ2-2
D: TRBD1
V: TRBV25-1
CDR3: ASSTDRDGRNTGELF

size: .
J: TRBJ1-1
D: .
V: TRBV7-3
CDR3: ASSGGGPEAF

size: .
J: TRBJ1-5
D: .
V: TRBV6-4
CDR3: ASRRAWGDQPQH

size: .
J: TRBJ2-3
D: TRBD2
V: TRBV5-4
CDR3: ASSSGGTDTQY

size: .
J: TRBJ2-7
D: .
V: TRBV28
CDR3: ASSFPSGVLSYEQY

size: few
J: TRBJ2-3
D: .
V: TRBV2
CDR3: ASSWGTSTDTQY

size: .
J: TRBJ2-3
D: TRBD1
V: TRBV30
CDR3: AWSEGQGDQDTQY

size: .
J: TRBJ2-7
D: TRBD1
V: TRBV4-2
CDR3: ASSLTGGEQY

size: .
J: TRBJ2-3
D: .
V: TRBV7-2
CDR3: ASSPWTQSTDTQY

size: few
J: TRBJ1-6
D: .
V: TRBV6-5
CDR3: ASNTGPMGSPLH

size: few
J: TRBJ2-1
D: .
V: TRBV7-6
CDR3: ASSRDGPYNEQF

size: .
J: TRBJ1-4
D: TRBD1
V: TRBV11-2
CDR3: ASSQQGIPTNEKLF

size: .
J: TRBJ2-3
D: .
V: TRBV30
CDR3: AWSVEYTDTQY

size: .
J: TRBJ1-1
D: .
V: TRBV7-2
CDR3: ASSLGMGLNTEAF

size: .
J: TRBJ2-3
D: .
V: TRBV9
CDR3: ASSVRSTGGLSTDTQY

size: .
J: TRBJ1-6
D: .
V: TRBV28
CDR3: ASSLITADYNSPLH

size: few
J: TRBJ1-2
D: .
V: TRBV28
CDR3: ASSLGENYGYT

size: .
J: TRBJ1-2
D: TRBD1
V: TRBV4-3
CDR3: ASRPKYRTGAYGYT

size: once
J: TRBJ1-5
D: .
V: TRBV6-1
CDR3: ASSDVRGLRPQH

size: .
J: TRBJ1-1
D: TRBD1
V: TRBV5-1
CDR3: ASSLVPAGQGHTEAF

size: .
J: TRBJ2-7
D: TRBD1
V: TRBV18
CDR3: ASSASGGREQY

size: .
J: TRBJ2-7
D: .
V: TRBV5-6
CDR3: ASSFSRGSEQY

size: .
J: TRBJ1-4
D: .
V: TRBV28
CDR3: ASKNQGYEKLF

size: .
J: TRBJ2-1
D: TRBD2
V: TRBV29-1
CDR3: SVEELGGPSSYNEQF

size: few
J: TRBJ2-3
D: TRBD2
V: TRBV19
CDR3: ASKAGVRTDTQY

size: .
J: TRBJ2-7
D: .
V: TRBV4-3
CDR3: ASSQSLGQLYEQY

size: .
J: TRBJ2-3
D: .
V: TRBV18
CDR3: ASSPPDGSTDTQY

size: .
J: TRBJ2-7
D: TRBD2
V: TRBV18
CDR3: ASSQRGSYEQY

size: .
J: TRBJ1-3
D: .
V: TRBV10-3
CDR3: AIRDPGNTIY

size: .
J: TRBJ2-7
D: .
V: TRBV2
CDR3: ASSIGLNPAEQY

size: .
J: TRBJ1-1
D: .
V: TRBV2
CDR3: ASRDEGDTEAF

size: few
J: TRBJ2-7
D: TRBD1
V: TRBV28
CDR3: ATRGDRTILFGEQY

size: once
J: TRBJ2-3
D: .
V: TRBV11-3
CDR3: ASSFTGTSTDTQY

size: few
J: TRBJ2-4
D: TRBD2
V: TRBV11-2
CDR3: ASSLAGGAINIQY

size: .
J: TRBJ1-2
D: TRBD1
V: TRBV6-5
CDR3: ASRWTGGYGYT

size: .
J: TRBJ2-2
D: TRBD2
V: TRBV10-3
CDR3: ATLAGGTGELF

size: .
J: TRBJ2-3
D: .
V: TRBV30
CDR3: AWSLGAGTDTQY

size: .
J: TRBJ2-7
D: .
V: TRBV6-5
CDR3: ASRGYEQY

size: .
J: TRBJ2-6
D: TRBD1
V: TRBV27
CDR3: ASSLFWNRDRGLSGANVLT

size: .
J: TRBJ1-1
D: .
V: TRBV10-3
CDR3: AISESIGGADTEAF

size: .
J: TRBJ2-5
D: .
V: TRBV6-5
CDR3: ASSFLGQAETQY

size: medium-sized
J: TRBJ1-1
D: TRBD1
V: TRBV6-5
CDR3: ASSYEDRREAF

size: .
J: TRBJ1-5
D: .
V: TRBV19
CDR3: ASSLFGGNQPQH

size: .
J: TRBJ1-2
D: .
V: TRBV28
CDR3: ASSFGGGNYGYT

size: .
J: TRBJ1-4
D: .
V: TRBV5-1
CDR3: ASSLAPQMWNEKLF

size: once
J: TRBJ2-5
D: .
V: TRBV10-1
CDR3: ASHSGSQETQY

size: .
J: TRBJ1-6
D: TRBD1
V: TRBV5-1
CDR3: ASSLADRGSPLH

size: few
J: TRBJ2-1
D: TRBD1
V: TRBV29-1
CDR3: SVLKDRGYNEQF

size: few
J: TRBJ2-1
D: .
V: TRBV5-5
CDR3: ASSPPSYNEQF

size: .
J: TRBJ2-7
D: TRBD1
V: TRBV5-6
CDR3: ASSLSYRGDQY

size: few
J: TRBJ1-3
D: TRBD1
V: TRBV9
CDR3: ASSATGLSGNTIY

size: .
J: TRBJ2-7
D: .
V: TRBV19
CDR3: ASSILESYEQY

size: once
J: TRBJ2-5
D: .
V: TRBV30
CDR3: AWSDRGDSQY

size: .
J: TRBJ1-4
D: TRBD1
V: TRBV5-1
CDR3: ASSLRDKLGQDNEKLF

size: few
J: TRBJ1-1
D: .
V: TRBV5-4
CDR3: ASSGQYTEAF

size: .
J: TRBJ1-2
D: TRBD1
V: TRBV5-1
CDR3: ASSLGDSVPYGYT

size: .
J: TRBJ2-2
D: .
V: TRBV18
CDR3: ASSPDQGLNTGELF

size: few
J: TRBJ1-6
D: TRBD1
V: TRBV7-9
CDR3: ASSSTGNSPLH

size: .
J: TRBJ2-7
D: .
V: TRBV28
CDR3: ASKGRPYEQY

size: .
J: TRBJ1-4
D: .
V: TRBV30
CDR3: AWSVRRTGNEKLF